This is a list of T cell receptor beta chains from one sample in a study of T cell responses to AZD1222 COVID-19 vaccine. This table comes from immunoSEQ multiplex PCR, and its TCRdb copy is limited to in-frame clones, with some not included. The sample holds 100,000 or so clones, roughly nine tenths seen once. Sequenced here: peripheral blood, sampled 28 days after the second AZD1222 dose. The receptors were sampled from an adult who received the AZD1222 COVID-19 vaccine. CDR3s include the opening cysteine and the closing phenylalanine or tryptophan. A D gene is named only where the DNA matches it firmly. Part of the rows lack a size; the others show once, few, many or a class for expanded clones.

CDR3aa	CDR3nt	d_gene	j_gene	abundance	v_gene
CASSLERYLGNNYGYTF	TGTGCCAGCAGCTTAGAAAGGTACCTCGGCAATAACTATGGCTACACCTTC	NA	TRBJ1-2	NA	TRBV7-8
CASSLVGGRGNNEQFF	TGTGCCAGCAGCTTAGTGGGGGGCAGAGGAAACAATGAGCAGTTCTTC	NA	TRBJ2-1	NA	TRBV7-8
CASIDRGFTEAFF	TGTGCCAGCATCGACAGGGGGTTCACTGAAGCTTTCTTT	TRBD1	TRBJ1-1	NA	TRBV6-5
CATGTGDLSPRDTEAFF	TGTGCCACCGGCACAGGGGACCTATCTCCAAGGGACACTGAAGCTTTCTTT	TRBD1	TRBJ1-1	NA	TRBV19
CASSEQYGVQETQYF	TGTGCCAGCAGTGAACAGTATGGGGTCCAAGAGACCCAGTACTTC	NA	TRBJ2-5	NA	TRBV2
CASSPLKPGGRYEQYF	TGTGCCAGCAGCCCGCTAAAACCAGGGGGAAGGTACGAGCAGTACTTC	TRBD1	TRBJ2-7	NA	TRBV6-4
CASSEREQGNQPQHF	TGTGCCAGCAGTGAGAGAGAACAGGGCAATCAGCCCCAGCATTTT	NA	TRBJ1-5	few	TRBV6-1
CASSLLGYNQPQHF	TGTGCCAGCAGTTTATTGGGGTACAATCAGCCCCAGCATTTT	NA	TRBJ1-5	NA	TRBV27
CASSLAGLYGYTF	TGTGCCAGCAGTTTGGCAGGGCTCTATGGCTACACCTTC	NA	TRBJ1-2	NA	TRBV28
CASSLRSVGAIQYF	TGTGCCAGCAGCCTCCGGTCGGTCGGGGCCATTCAGTACTTC	NA	TRBJ2-4	NA	TRBV7-2
CASSPGLEGTGELFF	TGTGCCAGCAGTCCGGGACTAGAGGGGACCGGGGAGCTGTTTTTT	TRBD2	TRBJ2-2	NA	TRBV2
CASSLLGGGGRANNEQFF	TGTGCCAGCAGCCTGTTGGGGGGTGGCGGGAGGGCCAACAATGAGCAGTTCTTC	TRBD2	TRBJ2-1	NA	TRBV11-2
CASSFYSGRAVNEQFF	TGTGCCAGCAGCTTCTATAGCGGGAGGGCCGTCAATGAGCAGTTCTTC	TRBD2	TRBJ2-1	NA	TRBV7-8
CASSYNGDYGYTF	TGTGCCAGCAGTTACAATGGGGACTATGGCTACACCTTC	NA	TRBJ1-2	few	TRBV6-5
CASSSLGGEGNEQFF	TGCGCCAGCAGCTCCCTAGGGGGAGAGGGCAATGAGCAGTTCTTC	NA	TRBJ2-1	NA	TRBV5-1
CAWIQVRLVFF	TGTGCCTGGATTCAAGTTCGCTTGGTGTTCTTC	NA	TRBJ2-1	NA	TRBV30